Presented here are 3 T cell receptor beta chains from one specimen sequenced in a study of CD8 T cells in Susac syndrome. Reverse transcription of about 0.5 to 1 ug RNA used random hexamers. Via MiXCR, TCRdb re-called the immunoSEQ multiplex PCR reads, giving one row per CDR3 protein. The data hold about 250,000 distinct CDR3 sequences, with about 94% observed a single time. The sample comprised CD4+ T cells from PBMCs. These receptor sequences come from a human donor with multiple sclerosis.

The chain employs TRBV30 and TRBJ2-3, with TRBD2 as a possible D gene (5 bases). Germline-derived CDR1 and CDR2 are GTSNPN and SVGIG (reference sequence). CDR3 size: 12 residues. Trimming took 4 bases from V and 1 from J, leaving 6 bases between them. The CDR3 sequence: CAWNSGTDTQYF. The CDR3 bases are TGTGCCTGGAATAGCGGCACAGATACGCAGTATTTT.

The chain uses TRBV24-1 and TRBJ2-1, with D possibly matching TRBD2 (5 bases). Germline loops: CDR1 KGHDR, CDR2 SFDVKD. This CDR3 contains 16 residues. V lost 3 bases to trimming and J lost 5 bases, with 16 bases between them. This chain's CDR3 is CATSDAGPPGDNEQFF. CDR3 nucleotide sequence: TGTGCCACCAGTGATGCCGGGCCGCCCGGGGACAATGAGCAGTTCTTC.

The V and J genes are TRBV7-9 and TRBJ2-5, with D possibly being TRBD2 (5 bases). Trimming removed 2 bases from V and 2 bases from J, with 18 bases in between. The length of the CDR3 is 17 residues. Germline lookup yields CDR1 SEHNR and CDR2 FQNEAQ (reference sequence). CDR3 sequence reads: CASSLRSTFGNQETQYF. Here the CDR3 DNA reads TGTGCCAGCAGCTTAAGGTCTACTTTCGGGAATCAAGAGACCCAGTACTTC. Variable domain in full (rest from reference TRBV7-9 and TRBJ2-5): DTGVSQNPRHKITKRGQNVTFRCDPISEHNRLYWYRQTLGQGPEFLTYFQNEAQLEKSRLLSDRFSAERPKGSFSTLEIQRTEQGDSAMYLCASSLRSTFGNQETQYFGPGTRLLVL.